Below are 4 T cell receptor beta chains sequenced from a single sample in a study of T-cell memory formation after mild COVID-19. TCRdb re-called the 5' RACE reads with MiXCR, one entry per CDR3 protein. The sample lists more than 70,000 distinct CDR3 sequences, approximately 13% seen once, with about 31% in the top ten. The sequencing sample was made of PBMCs or a T cell subset sorted from them (not recorded which). These receptors came from an adult woman who had mild COVID-19 (a few samples of this study predate the infection). Cell type and time point are not known.

The J gene is TRBJ2-3, the V gene TRBV11-2; D gene ambiguous. Germline V gives CDR1 SGHAT, CDR2 FQNNGV. The CDR3 sequence is 14 residues long. Trimming removed 3 bases from V and 0 bases from J, with 7 bases in between. The CDR3 sequence is CASSLTYSTDTQYF. The CDR3 nucleotides read TGTGCCAGCAGCTTGACGTATAGCACAGATACGCAGTATTTT.

The chain uses TRBV12-3 or TRBV12-4 and TRBJ1-5, with D perhaps matching TRBD1 (5 bases). This CDR3 region has 15 residues. Trimming cost V 5 bases and J 4 bases, with 15 bases left between them. The CDR3 loop reads CASSIGTAFNQPQHF. Written as DNA, the CDR3 is TGTGCCAGCAGTATCGGGACGGCTTTTAATCAGCCCCAGCATTTT.

This clonotype was recorded once. The chain links TRBV6-5 to TRBJ1-1; D remains ambiguous. The CDR3 length is 14 residues. The ends were cut back, 6 bases at V and 2 bases at J, with 13 bases in the middle. Germline-derived CDR1 and CDR2 are MNHEY and SVGAGI. CDR3 residues: CASSYAASNTEAFF. CDR3 in DNA: TGTGCCAGCAGCTACGCAGCAAGTAACACTGAAGCTTTCTTT.

V and J are TRBV4-3 and TRBJ1-1; D unclear. The CDR3 totals 11 residues. Trimming pared 0 bases from V and 11 bases from J, leaving 7 bases between. The germline CDR1 and CDR2 sequences are LGHNA and YSLEER. The CDR3 nucleotides are TGCGCCAGCAGCCAAGAACGGGTGGCTTTCTTT. Its translation is CASSQERVAFF.